A selection of T cell receptor beta chains follows, all from one sample in a study of vaccination effects on CD4 cells after COVID-19. Method: immunoSEQ multiplex PCR; TCRdb's copy keeps in-frame clones and lacks some. The repertoire holds more than 50,000 clones, 76% seen once, with 0.8% to 1% in the top ten. Their recognized antigens are unknown. Material: CD4+ T cells from PBMCs cultured with HCoV-OC43 spike peptides, obtained after COVID-19 vaccination. The source is a human donor who received a COVID-19 vaccine. CDR3s include the opening cysteine and the closing phenylalanine or tryptophan. Fields, in order: D gene, clone size, V gene, J gene, CDR3 protein, CDR3 DNA. The D gene is left open where the match is weak. Clone size is not always given. Where it is, it says once, few, many or a class for expanded clones.

>-|-|TRBV3-1/TRBV3-2|TRBJ1-4
CASSQTGRRTNEKLFF
TGTGCCAGCAGCCAAACAGGGAGGAGGACTAATGAAAAACTGTTTTTT
>-|-|TRBV7-3|TRBJ2-2
CASSPTLSGTGELFF
TGTGCCAGCAGCCCTACTCTATCCGGCACCGGGGAGCTGTTTTTT
>-|-|TRBV18|TRBJ2-5
CASSPTGTQETQYF
TGTGCCAGCTCGCCTACAGGGACCCAGGAGACCCAGTACTTC
>-|-|TRBV6-5|TRBJ1-2
CASSRWDGNYGYTF
TGTGCCAGCAGCCGCTGGGACGGCAACTATGGCTACACCTTC
>-|-|TRBV2|TRBJ2-5
CATTIGTAGETQYF
TGTGCCACCACGATTGGGACCGCAGGGGAGACCCAGTACTTC
>-|-|TRBV24-1|TRBJ2-3
CATSDRRETDTQYF
TGTGCCACCAGTGACCGCAGGGAGACAGATACGCAGTATTTT
>-|once|TRBV7-2|TRBJ2-3
CASSLVRTSTDTQYF
TGTGCCAGCAGCTTAGTCAGGACTAGCACAGATACGCAGTATTTT
>TRBD2|-|TRBV2|TRBJ2-5
CASSSGGLARETQYF
TGTGCCAGCAGTTCGGGTGGACTAGCAAGAGAGACCCAGTACTTC
>-|-|TRBV12-3/TRBV12-4|TRBJ1-1
CASRAGTSEAFF
TGTGCCAGCAGGGCCGGGACGTCCGAAGCTTTCTTT
>-|-|TRBV2|TRBJ2-5
CASSDRFAETQYF
TGTGCCAGCAGTGATAGGTTTGCGGAGACCCAGTACTTC
>TRBD1|-|TRBV5-1|TRBJ1-1
CASSLTGALMNTEAFF
TGCGCCAGCAGCTTAACAGGGGCCCTTATGAACACTGAAGCTTTCTTT
>-|few|TRBV30|TRBJ1-2
CAWTRIGDPLNYGYTF
TGTGCCTGGACTCGTATAGGTGATCCCCTTAACTATGGCTACACCTTC
>-|once|TRBV9|TRBJ2-3
CASTSQTGDTQYF
TGTGCCAGCACCTCACAGACCGGGGATACGCAGTATTTT
>TRBD2|-|TRBV5-1|TRBJ2-1
CASSLVAGGSNEQFF
TGCGCCAGCAGCTTGGTGGCGGGGGGCTCCAATGAGCAGTTCTTC
>-|once|TRBV11-3|TRBJ2-3
CASSLRSTDTQYF
TGTGCCAGCAGCTTAAGGAGCACAGATACGCAGTATTTT
>TRBD1|-|TRBV5-1|TRBJ1-1
CASSPGTGALAFF
TGCGCCAGCAGCCCCGGGACAGGGGCGCTGGCTTTCTTT
>TRBD1|-|TRBV29-1|TRBJ1-1
CSEFKQGRAEAFF
TGCAGCGAGTTCAAACAGGGGCGCGCTGAAGCTTTCTTT
>-|-|TRBV5-1|TRBJ1-5
CASSVMGAQPQHF
TGCGCCAGCTCTGTAATGGGTGCTCAGCCCCAGCATTTT
>-|-|TRBV18|TRBJ2-3
CASSPEQASTDTQYF
TGTGCCAGCTCACCGGAACAAGCTAGCACAGATACGCAGTATTTT
>-|-|TRBV6-5|TRBJ2-1
CASRDFVGFYNEQFF
TGTGCCAGCAGGGATTTTGTGGGCTTTTACAATGAGCAGTTCTTC
>-|-|TRBV7-9|TRBJ1-1
CASSLALTEAFF
TGTGCCAGCAGCTTAGCGTTAACTGAAGCTTTCTTT
>TRBD2|-|TRBV20-1|TRBJ2-3
CSASGGVVTDTQYF
TGCAGTGCTAGTGGGGGGGTAGTCACAGATACGCAGTATTTT
>TRBD1|few|TRBV6-6|TRBJ2-2
CASSRRQGEGELFF
TGTGCCAGCAGTAGACGACAGGGGGAAGGGGAGCTGTTTTTT
>-|-|TRBV19|TRBJ1-2
CASSREGNYGYTF
TGTGCCAGTAGCCGGGAGGGGAACTATGGCTACACCTTC
>TRBD2|-|TRBV19|TRBJ2-1
CASSIRTSSNEQFF
TGTGCCAGTAGTATCCGGACTAGTTCCAATGAGCAGTTCTTC
>-|-|TRBV6-1|TRBJ1-1
CASMSPRNTEAFF
TGTGCCAGCATGTCGCCGCGCAACACTGAAGCTTTCTTT
>TRBD1|-|TRBV3-1/TRBV3-2|TRBJ1-2
CASSQTGDYGYTF
TGTGCCAGCAGCCAGACAGGGGACTATGGCTACACCTTC
>TRBD2|-|TRBV6-5|TRBJ2-5
CASTSGTSEQETQYF
TGTGCCAGCACTTCCGGGACTAGCGAGCAAGAGACCCAGTACTTC
>TRBD2|once|TRBV5-4|TRBJ2-5
CASSPGTSGGPRHWTQYF
TGTGCCAGCAGTCCTGGGACTAGCGGGGGGCCCCGTCATTGGACCCAGTACTTC
>-|-|TRBV7-2|TRBJ2-4
CASSSNRAAKNIQYF
TGTGCCAGCAGCTCCAACAGGGCGGCCAAAAACATTCAGTACTTC
>-|-|TRBV19|TRBJ2-5
CASSIRPTASGQETQYF
TGTGCCAGTAGTATCCGACCCACGGCGTCCGGTCAAGAGACCCAGTACTTC
>-|-|TRBV4-3|TRBJ2-1
CASSQVGTYNEQFF
TGCGCCAGCAGCCAAGTAGGCACATACAATGAGCAGTTCTTC
>TRBD1|few|TRBV28|TRBJ1-2
CASSLIPTGGYTF
TGTGCCAGCAGTTTGATCCCGACAGGGGGCTACACCTTC
>-|-|TRBV21-1|TRBJ2-5
CASSRDSGGRKETQYF
TGTGCCAGCAGCAGGGATAGCGGGGGGAGAAAAGAGACCCAGTACTTC
>-|-|TRBV3-1/TRBV3-2|TRBJ1-6
CASSQEWSSSSPLHF
TGTGCCAGCAGCCAAGAGTGGTCCTCCAGTTCACCCCTCCACTTT
>-|few|TRBV7-2|TRBJ1-6
CASSLETANNSPLHF
TGTGCCAGCAGCTTAGAAACGGCCAATAATTCACCCCTCCACTTT
>-|-|TRBV7-2|TRBJ1-3
CASSPMGSGNTIYF
TGTGCCAGCAGCCCCATGGGGTCAGGAAACACCATATATTTT
>TRBD2|-|TRBV6-4|TRBJ2-3
CASRATTSGGKLSTDTQYF
TGTGCCAGCAGGGCAACCACTAGCGGGGGTAAGTTGAGCACAGATACGCAGTATTTT
>-|-|TRBV18|TRBJ1-4
CASSPPPGEKLFF
TGTGCCAGCTCACCACCACCCGGCGAAAAACTGTTTTTT
>-|-|TRBV7-2|TRBJ1-5
CASSPTTNQPQHF
TGTGCCAGCAGCCCTACGACCAATCAGCCCCAGCATTTT
>-|-|TRBV9|TRBJ2-3
CASSLDSPTSTDTQYF
TGTGCCAGCAGCCTGGACTCCCCTACTAGCACAGATACGCAGTATTTT
>-|few|TRBV7-2|TRBJ2-5
CASSLGSGAPSKETQYF
TGTGCCAGCAGCTTAGGGTCCGGGGCTCCCAGTAAAGAGACCCAGTACTTC
>-|-|TRBV10-2|TRBJ1-5
CASSTGSDHQPQHF
TGCGCCAGCAGTACAGGGAGCGATCATCAGCCCCAGCATTTT
>-|-|TRBV29-1|TRBJ2-5
CSVEEWETQYF
TGCAGCGTTGAAGAGTGGGAGACCCAGTACTTC
>-|-|TRBV5-1|TRBJ1-1
CASSLAAGMNTEAFF
TGCGCCAGCAGCTTGGCCGCGGGGATGAACACTGAAGCTTTCTTT
>-|-|TRBV6-5|TRBJ2-3
CASSPSQGFTDTQYF
TGTGCCAGCAGTCCCTCACAGGGTTTCACAGATACGCAGTATTTT
>-|-|TRBV6-6|TRBJ1-6
CASSLLVFPLHF
TGTGCCAGCAGCCTACTAGTTTTTCCCCTCCACTTT
>TRBD1|-|TRBV7-9|TRBJ1-5
CASSLAGAGGQPQHF
TGTGCCAGCAGCTTAGCGGGGGCAGGGGGGCAGCCCCAGCATTTT
>-|-|TRBV12-3/TRBV12-4|TRBJ2-2
CASRSGNYGELFF
TGTGCCAGCAGGTCCGGCAATTACGGGGAGCTGTTTTTT
>-|-|TRBV5-1|TRBJ1-2
CASSLVGYGYTF
TGCGCCAGCAGCTTGGTGGGGTATGGCTACACCTTC
>TRBD2|-|TRBV7-3|TRBJ2-3
CASSSGLAGGRADTQYF
TGTGCCAGCAGCTCGGGACTAGCGGGGGGCCGTGCAGATACGCAGTATTTT
>TRBD1|-|TRBV14|TRBJ1-1
CASSQGGDSWGTEAFF
TGTGCCAGCAGCCAAGGGGGGGACAGCTGGGGCACTGAAGCTTTCTTT
>-|-|TRBV18|TRBJ2-5
CASSPRAGETQYF
TGTGCCAGCTCACCAAGGGCTGGAGAGACCCAGTACTTC